This TCR beta chain was observed in a study of cytomegalovirus exposure and HLA in healthy donors. PCR primers comprised 60 Vbeta and 13 Jbeta primers. Measured with immunoSEQ multiplex PCR; TCRdb has only the in-frame clones, and not every one. The data show about 180,000 clones, roughly 75% seen once. The source of this sequence is a man aged 35 to 55 in good health and CMV-seronegative. What was sequenced was PBMCs.

The chain's CDR3 is CASTLGGGVADTQYF. The CDR3 DNA reads as TGTGCCAGCACCCTTGGGGGGGGAGTAGCAGATACGCAGTATTTT. The chain is built from TRBV5-4 and TRBJ2-3, with TRBD2 matching 7 bases. The CDR3 totals 15 residues. CDR1 is SGHNT, CDR2 YYREEE, per germline (reference sequence). The V and J ends lost 6 bases and 4 bases, in that order; junction bases with no gene match: 11.